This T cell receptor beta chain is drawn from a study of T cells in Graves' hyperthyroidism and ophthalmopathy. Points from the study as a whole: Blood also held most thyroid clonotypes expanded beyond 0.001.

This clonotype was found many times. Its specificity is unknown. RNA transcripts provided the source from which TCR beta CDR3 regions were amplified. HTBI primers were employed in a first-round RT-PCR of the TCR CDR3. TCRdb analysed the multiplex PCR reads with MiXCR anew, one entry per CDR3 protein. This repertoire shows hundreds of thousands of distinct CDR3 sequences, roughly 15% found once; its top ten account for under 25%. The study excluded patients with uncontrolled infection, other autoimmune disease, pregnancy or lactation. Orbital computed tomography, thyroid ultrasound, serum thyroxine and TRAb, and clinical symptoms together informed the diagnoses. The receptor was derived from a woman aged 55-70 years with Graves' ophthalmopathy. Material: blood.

The CDR3 DNA reads as TGCGCCAGCAGCTGGGGGGGGACAGCCGCCAGCACAGATACGCAGTATTTT. Encoded protein: CASSWGGTAASTDTQYF. J is TRBJ2-3 and V is TRBV5-1; D could derive from TRBD1 or TRBD2 (7 bases each). V was trimmed by 3 bases and J by 0 bases, leaving 17 bases between them. Germline CDR1 SGHRS, CDR2 YFSETQ. CDR3 length equals 17 residues.